One sample yielded the 24 T cell receptor beta chains listed below, sequenced in a study of T cells in Graves' hyperthyroidism and ophthalmopathy. Amplification yielded TCR beta CDR3 regions, with RNA transcripts as the source. A set of HTBI primers served as the primers for a first-round RT-PCR of the TCR CDR3. TCRdb redid the calling of the multiplex PCR reads with MiXCR, one entry per CDR3 protein. Of 300,000 to 400,000 distinct CDR3 sequences in the sample, approximately 13% were seen once. Sequencing was done on a sample of blood. The origin of the receptors is a woman in her late teens or twenties with Graves' hyperthyroidism.

This clonotype was detected many times. V and J are TRBV30 and TRBJ2-1; TRBD2 aligns across 8 bases. This CDR3 comprises 14 residues. Trimming cost V 4 bases and J 2 bases; bases outside gene matches: 4. In germline, CDR1 is GTSNPN, CDR2 SVGIG (reference sequence). The chain's CDR3 is CAWNKGLAYNEQFF. CDR3 DNA: TGTGCCTGGAATAAGGGACTAGCCTACAATGAGCAGTTCTTC.

The rearrangement uses TRBV4-1 and TRBJ2-1; no clear D. Deletions cut 5 bases from V and 5 bases from J, with 10 bases between. The CDR3 has 13 residues. In germline, CDR1 is MGHRA, CDR2 YSYEKL. CDR3 region: CASSYLENNEQFF. CDR3 nucleotides: TGCGCCAGCAGCTACCTGGAGAACAATGAGCAGTTCTTC.

This clonotype has ten or more counts. The rearrangement links TRBV4-1 to TRBJ1-6; D remains unclear. Trimming stripped 6 bases from V and 3 bases from J, with 15 bases between. There are 16 residues in the CDR3. The germline V gene encodes CDR1 MGHRA and CDR2 YSYEKL. Here the CDR3 reads CASRVYGPVYNSPLHF. The CDR3 region has the DNA TGCGCCAGCAGAGTGTATGGCCCCGTCTATAATTCACCCCTCCACTTT.

This clonotype was recorded many times. This rearrangement joins TRBV12-3 or TRBV12-4 to TRBJ2-7; D remains unclear. V lost 5 bases to trimming and J lost 5 bases, with 10 bases between them. The CDR3 extends over 12 amino acids. Written as DNA, the CDR3 is TGTGCCAGCAGTCGCTTTAGGCACGAGCAGTACTTC. As protein: CASSRFRHEQYF.

The rearrangement joins TRBV29-1 to TRBJ2-2; maybe TRBD2 (6 bases). Germline V gene lookup returns CDR1 SQVTM and CDR2 ANQGSEA. This CDR3 contains 11 residues. The V end was cut by 8 bases, the J end by 7 bases, with 11 bases between. The CDR3 sequence is CSMGGGGELFF. The CDR3, as DNA: TGCAGCATGGGGGGTGGCGGGGAGCTGTTTTTT.

The chain uses TRBV12-3 or TRBV12-4 and TRBJ2-7, with D perhaps TRBD2 (6 bases). V lost 4 bases and J 8 bases, leaving 21 bases between the germline ends. This CDR3 contains 15 residues. The CDR3 DNA is TGTGCCAGCAGTTCCAGCGGGTTGGAACCTACGAAGCAGTACTTC. Protein sequence: CASSSSGLEPTKQYF.

This rearrangement joins TRBV5-1 to TRBJ2-7, with a weak D call TRBD1 (8 bases). The CDR3 is 14 residues long. Germline values: CDR1 SGHRS, CDR2 YFSETQ. V was clipped by 7 bases and J by 3 bases, with 17 bases between them. CDR3 DNA: TGCGCCAGCTCCGGGACAGGCGGGAGCTACGAGCAGTACTTC. Translation: CASSGTGGSYEQYF.

The sample holds many counts of this clonotype. The V and J genes are TRBV6-1 and TRBJ2-7; 10 positions match TRBD2. Germline CDR1 and CDR2: MNHNS and SASEGT. The CDR3 loop spans 15 amino acids. J gave up 0 bases and V 6 bases, and 5 bases lay outside the gene matches. CDR3 nucleotides: TGTGCCAGCAGCCGTAGCGGGGGGCTCTCCTACGAGCAGTACTTC. Amino acids: CASSRSGGLSYEQYF.

This clonotype was counted only a few times. No conserved phenylalanine or tryptophan is present at the end of the CDR3, so a read error is the likely explanation. The chain links TRBV27 to TRBJ2-1; D is possibly TRBD2 (6 bases). Germline CDR1 reads MNHEY; CDR2 reads SMNVEV (reference sequence). The CDR3 totals 16 residues. Trimming took 0 bases from V and 2 from J, leaving 11 bases between them. In DNA, the CDR3 is TGTGCCAGCAGTTTATCGTCGGGACTCACCTACAATGAGCAGTTCTCC. Its translation is CASSLSSGLTYNEQFS.

Ten or more counts support this clonotype. The chain uses TRBV3-1 and TRBJ2-7; the D call may be TRBD1 or TRBD2 (6 bases each). The germline V gene encodes CDR1 LGHDT and CDR2 YNNKEL (reference sequence). The ends were cut back, 4 bases at V and 5 bases at J, with 18 bases in the middle. The CDR3 spans 15 residues. CDR3 in amino acids: CASSLGVGGQDEQYF. DNA of the CDR3: TGTGCCAGCAGCCTTGGGGTCGGGGGCCAGGACGAGCAGTACTTC.

This clonotype was found a few times. Being one base from a much bigger clone, this may be a read error. This rearrangement joins TRBV5-1 to TRBJ2-1; D unclear. This CDR3 region has 16 residues. V shed 0 bases and J shed 0 bases, with 10 bases lying between them. Germline V gene sequence: CDR1 SGHRS, CDR2 YFSETQ. The CDR3 sequence: CASSLDGPSSYNEQFF. CDR3 DNA sequence: TGCGCCAGCAGCTTGGACGGCCCTAGCTCCTACAATGAGCAGTTCTTC.

V usage is TRBV28 and J usage is TRBJ2-7, with TRBD1 identical over 10 bases. Germline V gene data show CDR1 as MDHEN and CDR2 as SYDVKM. The CDR3 extends over 15 amino acids. The trim removed 5 bases at V and 3 bases at J, leaving 7 bases unmatched. CDR3 coding DNA: TGTGCCAGCAGTAGACAGGGGGCGCTGGGCTACGAGCAGTACTTC. Protein: CASSRQGALGYEQYF.

This clonotype was found many times. The chain joins TRBV28 to TRBJ2-6; the D gene is possibly TRBD2 (5 bases). The length of the CDR3 is 15 residues. CDR1 MDHEN and CDR2 SYDVKM come from the germline V gene. V was pared by 8 bases and J by 0 bases, with 11 bases between. CDR3 sequence reads: CASLEGPSGANVLTF. The CDR3 DNA follows: TGTGCCAGCTTAGAGGGCCCCTCTGGGGCCAACGTCCTGACTTTC.

This clonotype has more than one count but fewer than ten. The J gene is TRBJ2-7, the V gene TRBV7-4, with 7 bases fitting TRBD1. The CDR3 covers 16 residues. Looked up from germline, CDR1 is SGHVT and CDR2 is SQSDAQ. V shed 1 base, J shed 2 bases, and the junction held 8 bases outside the gene matches. DNA of the CDR3: TGTGCCAGCAGCTTAGAGATGACAGGGAGTCCCTACGAGCAGTACTTC. Amino acids: CASSLEMTGSPYEQYF.

This clonotype has just a few counts. The chain joins TRBV7-3 to TRBJ2-2, with no clear D. The CDR3 spans 13 residues. CDR1 and CDR2 (germline): SGHTA, FQGTGA. V was trimmed by 2 bases and J by 7 bases, leaving 8 bases between them. The CDR3 DNA reads TGTGCCAGCAGCTTAGCGCTGGTCGGGGAGCTGTTTTTT. Residues: CASSLALVGELFF.

This clonotype occurred many times. This rearrangement joins TRBV7-2 to TRBJ1-2, with D unclear. CDR3 length: 16 residues. The ends were cut back, 0 bases at V and 4 bases at J, with 15 bases in the middle. From germline, CDR1 is SGHTA and CDR2 FQGNSA. The CDR3 is CASSLAPAARVYGYTF. The CDR3 DNA is TGTGCCAGCAGCTTAGCCCCAGCCGCTCGGGTCTATGGCTACACCTTC.

This clonotype was found many times. The chain's CDR3 is CATSRTPGQGDTGELFF. The CDR3 nucleotides are TGTGCCACCAGCAGAACCCCGGGACAGGGGGATACCGGGGAGCTGTTTTTT. This chain joins TRBV15 and TRBJ2-2; TRBD1 matches 11 bases. Germline-derived CDR1 and CDR2 are LNHNV and YYDKDF (reference sequence). V shed 2 bases, J shed 5 bases, and the junction held 7 bases outside the gene matches. This CDR3 spans 17 amino acids.

This clonotype was counted only a few times. The chain uses TRBV29-1 and TRBJ1-2; no clear D gene. CDR1 is SQVTM and CDR2 is ANQGSEA in the germline V gene. The CDR3 loop spans 14 amino acids. The V and J ends lost 4 bases and 8 bases respectively, with 20 bases between them. The CDR3 region is CSVAIHQNPGGYTF. The CDR3 DNA follows: TGCAGCGTTGCAATTCATCAAAACCCCGGAGGCTACACCTTC.

This clonotype was seen only a few times. The chain employs TRBV19 and TRBJ1-3; D gene uncertain. The CDR3 extends over 12 amino acids. Germline CDR1 is LNHDA and CDR2 is SQIVND (reference sequence). Trimming took off 5 bases at V and 4 bases at J, with 6 bases between the two ends. CDR3: CASSWTGNTIYF. The CDR3 DNA follows: TGTGCCAGTAGTTGGACCGGAAACACCATATATTTT.

This clonotype has at least ten counts. V gene TRBV28 combines with J gene TRBJ1-1; D is ambiguous. This CDR3 spans 12 amino acids. The ends were cut back, 2 bases at V and 4 bases at J, with 5 bases in the middle. The V gene's germline CDR1 is MDHEN and CDR2 SYDVKM. CDR3 coding DNA: TGTGCCAGCAGTTTACCCAGCACTGAAGCTTTCTTT. This sequence encodes CASSLPSTEAFF.

Ten or more counts support this clonotype. The J gene is TRBJ2-2, the V gene TRBV19; possibly TRBD1 for D (6 bases). The CDR3 contains 16 residues. With 7 bases removed from V and 2 bases from J, the gap between germline ends came to 17 bases. The V gene's germline CDR1 is LNHDA and CDR2 SQIVND (reference sequence). CDR3 DNA: TGTGCCAGTACTACACGGGGACAAACAAACACCGGGGAGCTGTTTTTT. It encodes CASTTRGQTNTGELFF.

In its sample, this clonotype was seen many times. V usage is TRBV7-9 and J usage is TRBJ1-4, with D perhaps matching TRBD1 (6 bases). The ends were cut back, 5 bases at V and 4 bases at J, with 14 bases in the middle. This CDR3 spans 15 amino acids. Germline V lookup: CDR1 SEHNR, CDR2 FQNEAQ (reference sequence). The CDR3 region has the DNA TGTGCCAGCAGCCTGAGGACAGACTTTAATGAAAAACTGTTTTTT. Translated, it gives CASSLRTDFNEKLFF.

This clonotype was counted ten times or more. The chain has TRBV24-1 and TRBJ2-3; 11 bases map to TRBD2. This CDR3 has 16 residues. After removal of 2 bases from V and 1 base from J, the junction contained 1 base not matched to a gene. Germline V gene lookup returns CDR1 KGHDR and CDR2 SFDVKD. CDR3 loop: CATSDSGLAGTDTQYF. CDR3 coding DNA: TGTGCCACCAGTGATTCGGGACTAGCGGGCACAGATACGCAGTATTTT.

This clonotype appeared many times. The rearrangement links TRBV28 to TRBJ2-3; a possible D gene is TRBD1 (6 bases). The CDR3 contains 13 residues. The V gene's germline CDR1 is MDHEN and CDR2 SYDVKM. V lost 4 bases and J lost 1, with 6 bases in between. The CDR3 is CASSSGGTDTQYF. For the CDR3, the DNA is TGTGCCAGCAGTTCAGGGGGCACAGATACGCAGTATTTT.